The clone carrying this T cell receptor (beta chain) was counted only a few times. Its cognate antigen is unknown. This specimen comes from a study of cytomegalovirus exposure and HLA in healthy donors. Broader study findings: The likely origin of a cluster of highly shared sequence variants was a sequencing artifact. In a later analysis, several top co-occurrence clusters appeared linked to parvovirus B19, influenza, CMV and Epstein-Barr virus.

The PCR had 60 Vbeta and 13 Jbeta primers. Assay used: immunoSEQ multiplex PCR; TCRdb lists only in-frame clones, some missing. Counted here are about 150,000 clones, about 80% occurring once; the ten biggest clones make up about 6.1%. The length of the CDR3 is 12 residues. V lost 8 bases to trimming and J lost 1 base, with 8 bases between them. Germline V gene data show CDR1 as ENHRY and CDR2 as SYGVKD. This chain uses TRBV10-3 with TRBJ2-5, with D unresolved. The clonotype was recovered from a woman between 50 and 59 years old in good health and CMV-seropositive. Sequencing input: PBMCs. CDR3 region: CAIGQAQETQYF. CDR3 nucleotide sequence: TGTGCCATCGGGCAGGCCCAAGAGACCCAGTACTTC.